Below are 7 T cell receptor beta chains sequenced from a single sample in a study of shared clonotypes between healthy human individuals (dated by TCRdb to between 2020 and 2021). Preparation of the library involved the immunoSEQ multiplex PCR assay. TCRdb limited this immuneACCESS table to in-frame rearrangements with V and J called. A share of clones is missing; checked studies link under half to unresolved V genes, and the rest is unexplained. Across this sample there are over a million clones, with approximately 98% seen only once. The ten largest clones capture 0.45% of the sample. The specimen was naive CD4+ T cells sorted from blood. The cell subset or site label, as the study defines it: CD45RA+ positively selected. These receptors all stem from a man aged 25 to 40 in good health.

This chain links TRBV19 with TRBJ2-7, with D possibly TRBD1 on 6 matching bases. V lost 6 bases and J lost 0, with 9 bases in between. Germline V gene data show CDR1 as LNHDA and CDR2 as SQIVND (reference sequence). The CDR3 has 13 amino acids. CDR3 protein: CASSRTDSYEQYF. As DNA, the CDR3 is TGTGCCAGTAGCAGGACAGACTCCTACGAGCAGTACTTC.

V and J are TRBV18 and TRBJ2-7; 8 nucleotides line up with TRBD2. Germline loops: CDR1 KGHSH, CDR2 LQKENI. The J segment lost 9 bases and the V segment lost 6 bases, leaving 16 bases of the junction unmatched. This CDR3 is built from 15 residues. CDR3 DNA sequence: TGTGCCAGCTCGCGGGGTAGCGGGAATGGAGGACGGCAGTACTTC. Protein: CASSRGSGNGGRQYF.

The J gene is TRBJ2-3, the V gene TRBV6-5; D might be TRBD1 (6 bases). CDR1 is MNHEY, CDR2 SVGAGI, per germline. This CDR3 comprises 14 residues. The V end lost 6 bases, the J end lost 8 bases, and 18 bases lay between the germline ends. The CDR3 region has the DNA TGTGCCAGCAGGGCGACCCCACAGGGATCTACGCAGTATTTT. Translation: CASRATPQGSTQYF.

This chain connects TRBV28 to TRBJ1-5; 7 bases match TRBD1. The germline V gene encodes CDR1 MDHEN and CDR2 SYDVKM. The CDR3 spans 15 residues. After removal of 1 base from V and 5 bases from J, the junction contained 5 bases not matched to a gene. CDR3 DNA: TGTGCCAGCAGTTTATCGGGACAGCCCTATCAGCCCCAGCATTTT. This codes for CASSLSGQPYQPQHF.

The CDR3 spells CATSSNRQGNYGYTF. The DNA of the CDR3 is TGTGCCACCAGCTCCAATCGACAGGGGAACTATGGCTACACCTTC. V is TRBV15 and J is TRBJ1-2; 8 bases are shared with TRBD1. Germline V lookup: CDR1 LNHNV, CDR2 YYDKDF (reference sequence). The CDR3 is 15 residues long. After removal of 5 bases from V and 2 bases from J, the junction contained 7 bases not matched to a gene.

This clone was detected once. The rearrangement links TRBV5-1 to TRBJ2-7, with a tentative D call TRBD1 (6 bases). V was clipped by 4 bases and J by 3 bases, with 17 bases between them. Germline CDR1 is SGHRS and CDR2 is YFSETQ. This CDR3 region has 15 residues. The DNA of the CDR3 is TGCGCCAGCAGCACCTGGGACACCAAGAACTACGAGCAGTACTTC. Protein sequence: CASSTWDTKNYEQYF.

This chain connects TRBV10-3 to TRBJ1-3; the D is unclear. This CDR3 is 13 amino acids long. Germline loops: CDR1 ENHRY, CDR2 SYGVKD. The V end lost 6 bases, the J end lost 0 bases, and 6 bases lay between the germline ends. CDR3 in DNA: TGTGCCATCAGCCCTGGCTCTGGAAACACCATATATTTT. Its protein product is CAISPGSGNTIYF.